This T cell receptor (beta chain) was observed in a study of regulatory T cells in long-lasting Graves disease. This clonotype was seen ten or more times. Its antigen remains unidentified. The sample's time point: persistent/refractory GD, antithyroid drugs over 5 years with positive TRAb. From PBMCs, RNA was extracted and then used to make the TCR library. General study findings and limits: Graves' patients with persistent disease showed TCR diversity lower than patients newly diagnosed.

Trimming took off 4 bases at V and 10 bases at J, with 22 bases between the two ends. The CDR3 spans 16 residues. Germline V gives CDR1 LNHNV, CDR2 YYDKDF (reference sequence). Both iRepertoire HTBI primers and Arm-PCR of CDR3 regions were used to build the TCR beta libraries. From the multiplex PCR reads, TCRdb called clonotypes with MiXCR, one entry per CDR3 protein. The sample shows 350,000 to 500,000 distinct CDR3 sequences, about 21% of them seen only once. The sequence was obtained from a female donor with Graves disease. The chain combines TRBV15 with TRBJ1-4; possibly TRBD1 for D (6 bases). The sequenced sample was peripheral blood mononuclear cells (PBMCs), obtained when the disease was refractory, from a patient treated with antithyroid drugs. CDR3 sequence: CATSMRLQGRGGKLFF. DNA of the CDR3: TGTGCCACCAGCATGAGATTACAGGGTCGGGGAGGAAAACTGTTTTTT.